These T cell receptor beta chains were read from a single sample in a study of blood T cell repertoires in COVID-19. Data came from immunoSEQ multiplex PCR; TCRdb stores just in-frame clones and leaves some out. The sample yields fewer than 90,000 clones, 87% seen once. The source material was peripheral blood. These receptors all stem from a male donor with acute or convalescent COVID-19. The CDR3 runs from the conserved cysteine through the conserved F or W. The order of the fields is clone size, CDR3 length, D gene, J gene, V gene, CDR3 protein, CDR3 DNA. The D gene is left open where the match is weak. The size of a clone is reported for some rows only, either as once, few or many, or as a class for expanded clones.

clone size: .; CDR3 length: 16; D gene: .; J gene: TRBJ2-1; V gene: TRBV24-1; CDR3 protein: CATSDSLTSSYNEQFF; CDR3 DNA: TGTGCCACCAGTGACTCTCTTACAAGCTCCTACAATGAGCAGTTCTTC
clone size: .; CDR3 length: 15; D gene: .; J gene: TRBJ2-7; V gene: TRBV21-1; CDR3 protein: CASISPGTGGYEQYF; CDR3 DNA: TGTGCCAGCATATCCCCCGGGACAGGGGGGTACGAGCAGTACTTC
clone size: .; CDR3 length: 17; D gene: TRBD2; J gene: TRBJ2-5; V gene: TRBV28; CDR3 protein: CASSPGTSGGAQETQYF; CDR3 DNA: TGTGCCAGCAGTCCTGGGACTAGCGGGGGGGCCCAAGAGACCCAGTACTTC
clone size: .; CDR3 length: 15; D gene: .; J gene: TRBJ2-4; V gene: TRBV19; CDR3 protein: CASSIGEIAKNIQYF; CDR3 DNA: TGTGCCAGTAGTATAGGGGAGATAGCCAAAAACATTCAGTACTTC
clone size: .; CDR3 length: 15; D gene: .; J gene: TRBJ1-4; V gene: TRBV13; CDR3 protein: CASSLGRGTNEKLFF; CDR3 DNA: TGTGCCAGCAGCTTAGGGAGGGGGACTAATGAAAAACTGTTTTTT
clone size: .; CDR3 length: 17; D gene: .; J gene: TRBJ2-7; V gene: TRBV21-1; CDR3 protein: CASSKARPRDRGYEQYF; CDR3 DNA: TGTGCCAGCAGCAAAGCTCGGCCCCGGGACAGGGGGTACGAGCAGTACTTC
clone size: .; CDR3 length: 13; D gene: TRBD1; J gene: TRBJ1-2; V gene: TRBV6-5; CDR3 protein: CASRETGAGGYTF; CDR3 DNA: TGTGCCAGCAGGGAGACAGGGGCTGGGGGCTACACCTTC
clone size: .; CDR3 length: 16; D gene: TRBD2; J gene: TRBJ2-2; V gene: TRBV19; CDR3 protein: CASSIDAASGTGELFF; CDR3 DNA: TGTGCCAGTAGTATAGATGCGGCTAGCGGGACCGGGGAGCTGTTTTTT
clone size: .; CDR3 length: 17; D gene: .; J gene: TRBJ2-6; V gene: TRBV9; CDR3 protein: CASSDRTGVSGANVLTF; CDR3 DNA: TGTGCCAGCAGCGATCGGACGGGGGTCTCTGGGGCCAACGTCCTGACTTTC
clone size: few; CDR3 length: 14; D gene: TRBD1; J gene: TRBJ1-6; V gene: TRBV19; CDR3 protein: CASSITGANSPLHF; CDR3 DNA: TGTGCCAGTAGTATTACAGGGGCGAATTCACCCCTCCACTTT
clone size: many; CDR3 length: 17; D gene: .; J gene: TRBJ1-4; V gene: TRBV7-9; CDR3 protein: CASSAPPGSSTNEKLFF; CDR3 DNA: TGTGCCAGCAGCGCACCTCCGGGGAGTTCGACTAATGAAAAACTGTTTTTT
clone size: .; CDR3 length: 13; D gene: TRBD1; J gene: TRBJ2-1; V gene: TRBV27; CDR3 protein: CASRDRGRNEQFF; CDR3 DNA: TGTGCCAGCAGGGACAGGGGGCGCAATGAGCAGTTCTTC
clone size: .; CDR3 length: 13; D gene: .; J gene: TRBJ2-1; V gene: TRBV12-2; CDR3 protein: CASRLGGLLEQFF; CDR3 DNA: TGTGCAAGTCGCTTAGGGGGACTGCTCGAGCAGTTCTTC
clone size: once; CDR3 length: 16; D gene: TRBD2; J gene: TRBJ2-3; V gene: TRBV3-1/TRBV3-2; CDR3 protein: CASSQDWTSGADTQYF; CDR3 DNA: TGTGCCAGCAGCCAAGATTGGACTAGCGGGGCAGATACGCAGTATTTT
clone size: few; CDR3 length: 13; D gene: TRBD1; J gene: TRBJ1-1; V gene: TRBV7-2; CDR3 protein: CASSYPGQGKAFF; CDR3 DNA: TGTGCCAGCAGCTATCCGGGACAGGGGAAAGCTTTCTTT
clone size: .; CDR3 length: 14; D gene: TRBD2; J gene: TRBJ2-5; V gene: TRBV3-1/TRBV3-2; CDR3 protein: CASSQGGGDKTQYF; CDR3 DNA: TGTGCCAGCAGCCAAGGCGGGGGGGACAAGACCCAGTACTTC
clone size: .; CDR3 length: 16; D gene: TRBD2; J gene: TRBJ2-3; V gene: TRBV5-1; CDR3 protein: CPRSGGAGGPGDTQYF; CDR3 DNA: TGCCCCCGCAGCGGGGGAGCGGGGGGGCCTGGAGATACGCAGTATTTT